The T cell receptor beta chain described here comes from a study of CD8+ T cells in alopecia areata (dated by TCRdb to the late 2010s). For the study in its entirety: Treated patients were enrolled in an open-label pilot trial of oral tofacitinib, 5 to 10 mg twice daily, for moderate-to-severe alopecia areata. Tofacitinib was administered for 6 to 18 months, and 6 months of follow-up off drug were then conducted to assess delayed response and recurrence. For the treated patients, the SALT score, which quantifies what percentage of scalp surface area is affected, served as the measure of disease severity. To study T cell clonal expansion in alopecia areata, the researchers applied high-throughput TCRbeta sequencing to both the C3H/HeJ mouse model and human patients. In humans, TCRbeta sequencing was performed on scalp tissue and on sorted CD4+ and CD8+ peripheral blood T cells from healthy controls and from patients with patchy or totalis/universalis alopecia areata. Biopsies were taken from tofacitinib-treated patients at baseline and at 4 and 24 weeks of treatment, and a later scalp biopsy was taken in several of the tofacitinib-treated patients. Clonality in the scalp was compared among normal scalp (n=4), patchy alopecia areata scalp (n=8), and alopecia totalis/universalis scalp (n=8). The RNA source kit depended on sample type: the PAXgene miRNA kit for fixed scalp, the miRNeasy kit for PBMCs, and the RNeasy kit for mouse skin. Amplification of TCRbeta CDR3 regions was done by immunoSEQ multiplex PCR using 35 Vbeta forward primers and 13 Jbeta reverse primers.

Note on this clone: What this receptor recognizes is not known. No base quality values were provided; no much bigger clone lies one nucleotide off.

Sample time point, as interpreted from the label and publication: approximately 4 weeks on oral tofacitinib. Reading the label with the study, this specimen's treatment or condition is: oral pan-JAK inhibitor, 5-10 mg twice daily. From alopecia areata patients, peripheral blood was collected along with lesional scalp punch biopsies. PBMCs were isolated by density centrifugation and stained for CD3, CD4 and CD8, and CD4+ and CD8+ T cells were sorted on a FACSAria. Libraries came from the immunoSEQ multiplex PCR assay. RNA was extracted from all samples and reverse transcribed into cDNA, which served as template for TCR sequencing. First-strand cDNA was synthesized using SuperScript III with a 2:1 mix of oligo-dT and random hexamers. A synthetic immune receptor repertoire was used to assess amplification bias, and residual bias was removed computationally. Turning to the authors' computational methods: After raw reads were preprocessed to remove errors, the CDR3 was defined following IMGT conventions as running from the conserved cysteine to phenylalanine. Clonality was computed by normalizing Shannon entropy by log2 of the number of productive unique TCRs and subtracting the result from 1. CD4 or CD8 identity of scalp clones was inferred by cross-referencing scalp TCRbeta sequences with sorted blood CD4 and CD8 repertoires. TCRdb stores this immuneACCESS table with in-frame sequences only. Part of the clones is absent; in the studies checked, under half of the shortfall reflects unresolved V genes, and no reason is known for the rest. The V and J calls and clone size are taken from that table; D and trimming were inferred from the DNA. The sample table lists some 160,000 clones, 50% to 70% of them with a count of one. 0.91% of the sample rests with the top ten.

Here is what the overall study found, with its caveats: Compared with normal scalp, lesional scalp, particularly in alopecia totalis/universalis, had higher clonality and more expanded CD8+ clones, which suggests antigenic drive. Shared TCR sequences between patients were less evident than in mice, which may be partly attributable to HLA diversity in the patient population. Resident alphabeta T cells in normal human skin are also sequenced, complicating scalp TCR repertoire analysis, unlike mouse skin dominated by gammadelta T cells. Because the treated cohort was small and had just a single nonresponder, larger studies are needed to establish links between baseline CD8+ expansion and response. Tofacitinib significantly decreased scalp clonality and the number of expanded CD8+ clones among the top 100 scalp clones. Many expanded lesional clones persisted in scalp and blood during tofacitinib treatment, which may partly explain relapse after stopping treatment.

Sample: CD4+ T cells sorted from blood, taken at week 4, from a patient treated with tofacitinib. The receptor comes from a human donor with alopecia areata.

The base sequence is TGTGCCAGCAGCGCGGCGGACCGACCAGACTATGGCTACACCTTC. This codes for CASSAADRPDYGYTF. The rearranged segments are TRBV9 and TRBJ1-2, with no confident D gene call. The germline ends are 15 bases apart after V is trimmed by 3 bases and J by 3 bases. The cysteine opens and the phenylalanine closes a CDR3 of 15 amino acids. Solely the CDR3 DNA is kept, with 45 bases framed from the first base. CDR1 and CDR2 are read off the germline V gene as SGDLS and YYNGEE.